This T cell receptor (beta chain) was documented in a study of shared clonotypes between healthy human individuals. Across the whole study: The study used three CD4 naive, three CD4 memory, two CD8 naive and one CD8 memory plate per donor. General study points: Memory subsets generally showed lower estimated richness than naive subsets.

The protocol was immunoSEQ multiplex PCR, while the TCRdb copy is restricted to in-frame clones and leaves out a portion. Among roughly 2,500,000 clones listed, over 85% were seen once. Concerning this clone itself: The antigen is undetermined.

The germline V and J ends were trimmed by 0 bases and 1 base, with 10 bases remaining between them. The CDR3 runs 15 residues. Germline CDR1 and CDR2: SGHRS and YFSETQ. This chain connects TRBV5-1 to TRBJ1-1; possibly TRBD1 for D (5 bases). The TCR comes from a man between 18 and 29 years old in good health. Some clones in this sample may be carry-over from other donors' samples. The sample taken for sequencing was naive CD4+ T cells from PBMCs. Described subset: CD45RA+ positively selected. DNA of the CDR3: TGCGCCAGCAGCTTGGAGGGACCCACGAACACTGAAGCTTTCTTT. Protein product: CASSLEGPTNTEAFF.